Shown below are 9 T cell receptor beta chains from a single sample sequenced in a study of graft-versus-host responses after intestinal transplantation (dated by TCRdb to the early 2020s). Libraries were made using the immunoSEQ multiplex PCR assay. This is the immuneACCESS table as TCRdb keeps it, with only in-frame sequences that have V and J called. A part of the clones is gone; compared with another copy, unresolved V genes explain less than half, and the rest is unexplained. The sample contains fewer than 95,000 clones, about 92% of them found a single time. Of the sample, 2% is held by the ten largest clones. Their antigens are not known. What the time point label conveys for this sample: cells obtained before transplantation from donor or recipient. The specimen was unstimulated CD8+ T cells sorted from spleen or lymph node cells, collected before intestinal transplant. The receptors stem from a human donor who received an intestinal transplant.

This sequence joins TRBV27 and TRBJ1-4, with 7 positions matching TRBD1. Germline loops: CDR1 MNHEY, CDR2 SMNVEV (reference sequence). This CDR3 has 14 residues. Trimming at V came to 6 bases and at J to 6 bases, leaving 7 bases not matched to a gene. The CDR3 region is CASRSTGIYEKLFF. CDR3 bases: TGTGCCAGCAGATCGACAGGGATATATGAAAAACTGTTTTTT.

This chain connects TRBV2 to TRBJ1-1; D gene uncertain. Germline assignment: CDR1 SNHLY and CDR2 FYNNEI. Trimming removed 3 bases from V and 1 base from J, with 12 bases in between. CDR3 length: 15 residues. The DNA for the CDR3 is TGTGCCAGCAGTGATTCCCCCCCAGGGAACACTGAAGCTTTCTTT. It encodes CASSDSPPGNTEAFF.

The chain combines TRBV19 with TRBJ2-1, with 8 bases identical to TRBD2. Germline CDR1 reads LNHDA; CDR2 reads SQIVND (reference sequence). After removal of 5 bases from V and 5 bases from J, the junction contained 2 bases not matched to a gene. CDR3 size: 13 residues. The CDR3, as DNA: TGTGCCAGTAGTGGCGGGGGGAACAATGAGCAGTTCTTC. This encodes CASSGGGNNEQFF. The full variable domain, in which reference TRBV19 and TRBJ2-1 provide the parts outside the CDR3, is DGGITQSPKYLFRKEGQNVTLSCEQNLNHDAMYWYRQDPGQGLRLIYYSQIVNDFQKGDIAEGYSVSREKKESFPLTVTSAQKNPTAFYLCASSGGGNNEQFFGPGTRLTVL.

The V call is TRBV27, the J call TRBJ1-1; no reliable D call. V was shortened by 6 bases and J by 5 bases, with 7 bases between the two germline ends. CDR1 is MNHEY, CDR2 SMNVEV, per germline (reference sequence). The CDR3 totals 11 residues. CDR3 sequence (DNA): TGTGCCAGCAGCTTGAGTACTGAAGCTTTCTTT. It yields the protein CASSLSTEAFF.

This sequence joins TRBV11-2 and TRBJ2-7; no firm D call. Trimming took off 1 base at V and 2 bases at J, with 15 bases between the two ends. The length of the CDR3 is 16 residues. Germline loops: CDR1 SGHAT, CDR2 FQNNGV. As DNA, the CDR3 is TGTGCCAGCAGCTTAGCGGGTATAACGACCACCTACGAGCAGTACTTC. Its translation is CASSLAGITTTYEQYF.

J is TRBJ1-3 and V is TRBV4-3; D is ambiguous. Germline CDR1 reads LGHNA; CDR2 reads YSLEER. Trimming left V 0 bases short and J 0 bases short, with 9 bases between. The CDR3 is made up of 16 amino acids. CDR3 protein: CASSQDRPSSGNTIYF. CDR3 nucleotide sequence: TGCGCCAGCAGCCAAGACAGGCCAAGCTCTGGAAACACCATATATTTT.

The table lists this clone with a count of one. The chain links TRBV11-3 to TRBJ1-2; D is unresolved. Germline V gene lookup returns CDR1 SGHNT and CDR2 YENEEA. V dropped 5 bases and J dropped 0 bases, with 10 bases sitting between them. This CDR3 is 14 amino acids long. The CDR3 nucleotides are TGTGCCAGCAGCCCCTTAGCGGCTAACTATGGCTACACCTTC. Protein: CASSPLAANYGYTF.

Comment on this clone: Other nucleotide sequences from this sample produce the same CDR3. The DNA of the CDR3 is TGCGCCAGCAGCCCGGGAAGAGGAACGGATACGCAGTATTTT. Its translation is CASSPGRGTDTQYF. The chain couples TRBV4-3 to TRBJ2-3, with D possibly TRBD2 on 5 matching bases. Germline CDR1 and CDR2: LGHNA and YSLEER. Trimming took off 4 bases at V and 6 bases at J, with 14 bases between the two ends. The CDR3 has 14 amino acids.

In its sample, this clone was seen once. The gene calls are TRBV10-1 and TRBJ2-1; 7 nucleotides agree with TRBD2. There are 14 residues in the CDR3. Germline CDR1 is WNHNN and CDR2 is SYGVQD (reference sequence). V shed 3 bases and J 4 bases; nucleotides not matched to a gene: 3. The CDR3 nucleotides read TGCGCCAGCAGTGATCAGCGGGGATACAATGAGCAGTTCTTC. This sequence encodes CASSDQRGYNEQFF.